The 14 T cell receptor beta chains below come from one sample, sequenced in a study of identical twins. TCRdb reprocessed the 5' RACE reads via MiXCR and lists one record per CDR3 protein. The table includes fewer than 800,000 distinct CDR3 sequences, around 7.4% detected once. These sequences were also reported in another study, on yellow fever vaccine responses in identical twins.

Sequencing was carried out using PBMCs. Every receptor here comes from a woman between 18 and 30 years old in good health.

The chain is built from TRBV3-1 and TRBJ1-2; no reliable D call. CDR1 and CDR2 (germline): LGHDT, YNNKEL (reference sequence). This CDR3 has 14 amino acids. V shed 2 bases and J shed 7 bases, with 14 bases lying between them. The CDR3 DNA sequence: TGTGCCAGCAGCCAAATAACCGCGGGGATTGGCTACACCTTC. Translated: CASSQITAGIGYTF.

This clonotype was detected only a few times. V usage is TRBV7-9 and J usage is TRBJ2-1, with 7 bases fitting TRBD2. The trim removed 7 bases at V and 2 bases at J, leaving 11 bases unmatched. The germline CDR1 and CDR2 sequences are SEHNR and FQNEAQ (reference sequence). The CDR3 contains 16 residues. In DNA, the CDR3 is TGTGCCAGCACCTTCCCGGGGCTAGCGGCCTACAATGAGCAGTTCTTC. This gives the protein CASTFPGLAAYNEQFF.

This sequence joins TRBV11-2 and TRBJ2-3; 12 bases line up with TRBD2. V lost 5 bases to trimming and J lost 2 bases; unmatched junction nucleotides: 11. Germline V gene sequence: CDR1 SGHAT, CDR2 FQNNGV. This CDR3 is built from 18 residues. The DNA for the CDR3 is TGTGCCAGCAGCGACCGGACTAGCGGGAAGCGTGACACAGATACGCAGTATTTT. As protein: CASSDRTSGKRDTDTQYF.

CDR3 in amino acids: CSVEGSRGSYEQYV. The CDR3 nucleotides are TGCAGCGTTGAAGGGTCGAGAGGTTCCTACGAGCAGTACGTC. J is TRBJ2-7 and V is TRBV29-1; D not resolved. CDR1 is SQVTM, CDR2 ANQGSEA, per germline. The CDR3 totals 14 residues. V shed 1 base and J shed 1 base, with 11 bases lying between them.

The sample holds a few counts of this clonotype. The chain links TRBV11-2 to TRBJ2-2; D unresolved. The ends were cut back, 5 bases at V and 6 bases at J, with 16 bases in the middle. The CDR3 covers 15 residues. The germline gives CDR1 SGHAT, CDR2 FQNNGV. This CDR3 reads CASSLRVRASGELFF. The CDR3 DNA reads TGTGCCAGCAGCCTCCGGGTCCGGGCATCCGGGGAGCTGTTTTTT.

This clonotype was seen at least ten times. This chain connects TRBV29-1 to TRBJ2-7, with TRBD2 identical over 10 bases. The CDR3 spans 13 residues. Germline loops: CDR1 SQVTM, CDR2 ANQGSEA. V lost 5 bases and J lost 3; bases outside the gene matches: 4. The CDR3 loop reads CSVQASGSYEQYF. DNA for the CDR3: TGCAGCGTTCAGGCTAGCGGGAGCTACGAGCAGTACTTC.

The chain joins TRBV28 to TRBJ2-2; TRBD2 agrees at 9 bases. There are 13 residues in the CDR3. Germline lookup yields CDR1 MDHEN and CDR2 SYDVKM. The CDR3 spells CAVSGTSYGELFF. CDR3 DNA sequence: TGTGCTGTATCCGGGACTAGCTACGGGGAGCTGTTTTTT.

This clonotype was recorded at least ten times. The V call is TRBV7-3, the J call TRBJ2-1; 10 bases match TRBD1. The CDR3 covers 15 residues. Trimming took 4 bases from V and 8 from J; bases not matched to a gene: 8. CDR1 is SGHTA and CDR2 is FQGTGA in the germline V gene. The CDR3 is CASSWTGGIDDEQFF. The DNA of the CDR3 is TGTGCCAGCAGCTGGACAGGGGGTATAGACGATGAGCAGTTCTTC.

This clonotype was seen at least ten times. The gene calls are TRBV12-3 or TRBV12-4 and TRBJ2-1; 10 bases are a match to TRBD2. This CDR3 has 13 amino acids. Losses at the gene ends were 9 bases for V and 4 bases for J; bases not matched to a gene: 3. CDR3 DNA sequence: TGTGCCAGTTCTAGCGGGGGTTACAATGAGCAGTTCTTC. It encodes CASSSGGYNEQFF.

The rearrangement uses TRBV5-1 and TRBJ1-4; weak D call: TRBD1 (5 bases). This CDR3 comprises 16 residues. The V gene lost 4 bases and the J gene lost 6 bases, with 19 bases spanning the gap. CDR1 and CDR2 (germline): SGHRS, YFSETQ. The CDR3 loop is CASSPRGRAGHEKLFF. DNA of the CDR3: TGCGCCAGCAGCCCCCGGGGTCGGGCGGGACATGAAAAACTGTTTTTT.

This clonotype has at least ten counts. The chain links TRBV7-9 to TRBJ1-4; the D is unclear. The CDR3 is 14 residues long. V was cut by 7 bases and J by 4 bases, with 13 bases left in between. The germline CDR1 and CDR2 sequences are SEHNR and FQNEAQ (reference sequence). CDR3 DNA sequence: TGTGCCAGCACTCCCGGGCCGGTTAATGAAAAACTGTTTTTT. Its protein product is CASTPGPVNEKLFF.

This clonotype was recorded a few times. The rearrangement links TRBV7-8 to TRBJ1-4; no reliable D call. V was cut by 1 base and J by 8 bases, with 14 bases left in between. CDR3 size: 15 residues. Per germline, CDR1 SGHVS and CDR2 FQNEAQ. In nucleotides, the CDR3 is TGTGCCAGCAGCTTAGGCCTATTTGGGCAGGAAAAACTGTTTTTT. Its translation is CASSLGLFGQEKLFF. Looking up the rest from reference TRBV7-8 and TRBJ1-4 gives the full variable domain: GAGVSQSPRYKVAKRGQDVALRCDPISGHVSLFWYQQALGQGPEFLTYFQNEAQLDKSGLPSDRFFAERPEGSVSTLKIQRTQQEDSAVYLCASSLGLFGQEKLFFGSGTQLSVL.

V and J are TRBV6-1 and TRBJ2-7; 7 bases are shared with TRBD1. The CDR3 consists of 14 residues. V shed 4 bases, J shed 7 bases, and the junction held 10 bases outside the gene matches. Germline loops: CDR1 MNHNS, CDR2 SASEGT. The chain's CDR3 is CASSGQGPGGEQYV. CDR3 bases: TGTGCCAGCAGTGGACAGGGCCCAGGAGGAGAGCAGTACGTC.

There are a few counts of this clonotype. The gene calls are TRBV4-2 and TRBJ2-2; no firm D call. The CDR3 totals 16 residues. The germline V gene encodes CDR1 LGHNA and CDR2 YNFKEQ. Trimming removed 2 bases at V and 5 bases at J, with 15 bases between. As DNA, the CDR3 is TGTGCCAGCAGCCAACCCCTCGGACGTGATACCGGGGAGCTGTTTTTT. This codes for CASSQPLGRDTGELFF.